This T cell receptor beta chain appears in the sequencing data of a study of blood T cell repertoires in COVID-19. Study at large: Sample material is recorded as cDNA or gDNA derived from T cells, B-cell-depleted T cells, or PBMCs.

This CDR3 has 16 amino acids. With 5 bases clipped from V and 1 base from J, the junction kept 8 bases outside the gene matches. CDR1 and CDR2 (germline): MDHEN, SYDVKM. The method was immunoSEQ multiplex PCR; TCRdb's version includes in-frame clones alone and lacks a portion of them. Of 85,000 to 110,000 clones listed, nearly 90% were seen once; the top ten hold approximately 3%. The chain couples TRBV28 to TRBJ2-1; 7 bases align to TRBD1. This TCR derives from a middle-aged man in a cohort sampled during active COVID-19. Sequencing was carried out using peripheral blood. CDR3 loop: CASSQRTGRSYNEQFF. In DNA, the CDR3 is TGTGCCAGCAGTCAACGGACAGGTAGATCCTACAATGAGCAGTTCTTC.